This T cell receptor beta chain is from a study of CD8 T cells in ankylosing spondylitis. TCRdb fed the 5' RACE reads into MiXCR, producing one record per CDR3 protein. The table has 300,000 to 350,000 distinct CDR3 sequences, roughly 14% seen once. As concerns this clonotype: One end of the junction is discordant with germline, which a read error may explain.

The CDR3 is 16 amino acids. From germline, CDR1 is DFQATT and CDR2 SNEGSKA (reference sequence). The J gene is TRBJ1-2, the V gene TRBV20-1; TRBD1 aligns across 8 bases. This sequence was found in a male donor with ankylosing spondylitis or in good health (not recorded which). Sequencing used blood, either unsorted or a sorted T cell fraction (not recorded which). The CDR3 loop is CSARDPGGGTGTTFSF. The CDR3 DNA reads TGCAGTGCTAGAGATCCGGGCGGAGGGACAGGCACTACCTTCTCCTTC.